Listed below are T cell receptor beta chains from one sample, sequenced in a study of blood T cell repertoires in COVID-19. Data came from immunoSEQ multiplex PCR; TCRdb stores just in-frame clones and leaves some out. Of about 200,000 clones in the sample, roughly 77% were seen once. The material sequenced was peripheral blood. Receptors were obtained from a woman aged 40 to 50 with COVID-19, enrolled during active disease. Both conserved end residues are part of each CDR3. The D gene is left open where the match is weak. Not all rows give a size; the values are once, few, many and, for expanded clones, a class.

clone_size,j_call,v_call,d_call,cdr3_aa,cdr3_nt
once,TRBJ2-1,TRBV2,TRBD2,CASRTSGSNEQFF,TGTGCCAGCAGGACTAGCGGGAGCAATGAGCAGTTCTTC
.,TRBJ2-7,TRBV6-2/TRBV6-3,.,CASSYTDGGPQYF,TGTGCCAGCAGTTACACTGACGGGGGACCCCAGTACTTC
.,TRBJ2-4,TRBV18,.,CASSPPLLPGRHIQYF,TGTGCCAGCTCACCACCTCTCCTCCCAGGGAGGCACATTCAGTACTTC
.,TRBJ2-1,TRBV11-2,TRBD2,CASSLVAGPYNEQFF,TGTGCCAGCAGCTTAGTAGCGGGCCCTTACAATGAGCAGTTCTTC
.,TRBJ2-5,TRBV7-3,.,CASSLTGLETQYF,TGTGCCAGCAGCTTAACCGGACTAGAGACCCAGTACTTC
.,TRBJ2-3,TRBV9,TRBD1,CASSSTGAGTDTQYF,TGTGCCAGCAGCTCGACAGGGGCAGGCACAGATACGCAGTATTTT
.,TRBJ2-7,TRBV4-1,TRBD1,CASSHVLGQGGFYEQYF,TGCGCCAGCAGCCATGTTCTGGGACAGGGAGGGTTCTACGAGCAGTACTTC
.,TRBJ2-3,TRBV30,TRBD2,CAWSFTGGGPDTQYF,TGTGCCTGGAGTTTTACGGGGGGTGGCCCAGATACGCAGTATTTT
few,TRBJ1-2,TRBV10-3,TRBD1,CATWSTGIVGYGYTF,TGTGCCACCTGGTCGACAGGGATCGTCGGATATGGCTACACCTTC
.,TRBJ2-7,TRBV14,TRBD1,CASSPDRGTREQYF,TGTGCCAGCAGCCCTGACAGGGGGACTCGTGAGCAGTACTTC
.,TRBJ2-5,TRBV11-1,.,CASKGQGGETQYF,TGTGCCAGCAAAGGGCAGGGAGGAGAGACCCAGTACTTC
.,TRBJ2-3,TRBV3-1/TRBV3-2,TRBD2,CASSQGQRGGRTDTQYF,TGTGCCAGCAGCCAAGGTCAGCGGGGGGGCCGTACAGATACGCAGTATTTT
.,TRBJ2-5,TRBV24-1,TRBD1,CASARGHGETQYF,TGTGCCTCGGCAAGGGGGCACGGAGAGACCCAGTACTTC
.,TRBJ1-6,TRBV27,.,CASSSRGWPLHF,TGTGCCAGCAGCTCCAGGGGTTGGCCCCTCCACTTT
.,TRBJ2-1,TRBV30,.,CAWSGQGKQGYHSNEQFF,TGTGCCTGGAGTGGACAAGGGAAACAGGGATACCACAGTAATGAGCAGTTCTTC
.,TRBJ2-4,TRBV3-1/TRBV3-2,.,CASSLQGTDIQYF,TGTGCCAGCAGCCTACAGGGTACGGACATTCAGTACTTC
.,TRBJ1-1,TRBV3-1/TRBV3-2,.,CASSQERGLLTEAFF,TGTGCCAGCAGCCAAGAAAGGGGACTGCTCACTGAAGCTTTCTTT
.,TRBJ2-3,TRBV29-1,.,CSVALPSGDTQYF,TGCAGCGTTGCATTGCCCTCGGGAGATACGCAGTATTTT
.,TRBJ1-3,TRBV5-1,TRBD1,CASSLGQGAGNTIYF,TGCGCCAGCAGCTTGGGACAGGGGGCTGGAAACACCATATATTTT
.,TRBJ1-2,TRBV30,.,CAWSAQGLYGYTF,TGTGCCTGGAGTGCCCAGGGGCTTTATGGCTACACCTTC
.,TRBJ1-5,TRBV7-9,.,CASSLAGTDSNQPQHF,TGTGCCAGCAGCTTAGCGGGTACAGATAGCAATCAGCCCCAGCATTTT
once,TRBJ2-1,TRBV5-4,TRBD2,CASSSYSGGATGQFF,TGTGCCAGCAGCTCCTATAGCGGGGGGGCAACCGGGCAGTTCTTC
.,TRBJ2-7,TRBV2,TRBD1,CASRRPGQTYEQYF,TGTGCCAGCAGGAGACCGGGACAGACCTACGAGCAGTACTTC
once,TRBJ1-3,TRBV2,.,CARQGAGNTIYF,TGTGCCAGACAGGGAGCTGGAAACACCATATATTTT
.,TRBJ1-1,TRBV18,TRBD1,CASSQSDRGSGATEAFF,TGTGCCAGCTCACAATCGGACAGGGGATCGGGGGCCACTGAAGCTTTCTTT
few,TRBJ2-7,TRBV5-1,TRBD1,CASSSKGAGTYEQYF,TGCGCCAGCAGCTCGAAGGGGGCAGGTACCTACGAGCAGTACTTC
once,TRBJ1-2,TRBV4-1,.,CASSQIKRDGYTF,TGCGCCAGCAGCCAGATCAAACGCGATGGCTACACCTTC
few,TRBJ1-5,TRBV25-1,.,CASSAGDLQPQHF,TGTGCCAGCAGTGCCGGGGATTTACAGCCCCAGCATTTT
.,TRBJ2-6,TRBV3-1/TRBV3-2,TRBD1,CASSPRTGGAASGANVLTF,TGTGCCAGCAGCCCGAGGACAGGGGGCGCCGCCTCTGGGGCCAACGTCCTGACTTTC
.,TRBJ2-1,TRBV27,.,CASRASGAASYNEQFF,TGTGCCAGCAGGGCTTCAGGGGCAGCATCCTACAATGAGCAGTTCTTC
once,TRBJ2-3,TRBV7-9,TRBD1,CASSSRGTGSDTQYF,TGTGCCAGCAGCTCACGGGGGACAGGGTCAGATACGCAGTATTTT
.,TRBJ1-1,TRBV19,TRBD1,CASSIGTGGENTEAFF,TGTGCCAGTAGTATCGGGACAGGGGGAGAGAACACTGAAGCTTTCTTT
few,TRBJ2-1,TRBV30,TRBD1,CAWSTGDRNNEQFF,TGTGCCTGGAGTACTGGGGACAGAAACAATGAGCAGTTCTTC
.,TRBJ1-6,TRBV3-1/TRBV3-2,.,CASSQDPGNWNSPLHF,TGTGCCAGCAGCCAAGACCCGGGGAATTGGAATTCACCCCTCCACTTT
.,TRBJ1-5,TRBV5-1,.,CASSFGTNSNQPQHF,TGCGCCAGCAGCTTCGGGACAAATAGCAATCAGCCCCAGCATTTT
.,TRBJ1-1,TRBV7-9,TRBD1,CASSRGHTEAFF,TGTGCCAGCAGCAGGGGGCACACTGAAGCTTTCTTT
.,TRBJ1-2,TRBV5-4,.,CASSTQGYYGYTF,TGTGCCAGCAGCACCCAGGGGTACTATGGCTACACCTTC
.,TRBJ2-7,TRBV11-2,.,CASSLLRESYEQYF,TGTGCCAGCAGCTTACTGAGGGAGTCCTACGAGCAGTACTTC